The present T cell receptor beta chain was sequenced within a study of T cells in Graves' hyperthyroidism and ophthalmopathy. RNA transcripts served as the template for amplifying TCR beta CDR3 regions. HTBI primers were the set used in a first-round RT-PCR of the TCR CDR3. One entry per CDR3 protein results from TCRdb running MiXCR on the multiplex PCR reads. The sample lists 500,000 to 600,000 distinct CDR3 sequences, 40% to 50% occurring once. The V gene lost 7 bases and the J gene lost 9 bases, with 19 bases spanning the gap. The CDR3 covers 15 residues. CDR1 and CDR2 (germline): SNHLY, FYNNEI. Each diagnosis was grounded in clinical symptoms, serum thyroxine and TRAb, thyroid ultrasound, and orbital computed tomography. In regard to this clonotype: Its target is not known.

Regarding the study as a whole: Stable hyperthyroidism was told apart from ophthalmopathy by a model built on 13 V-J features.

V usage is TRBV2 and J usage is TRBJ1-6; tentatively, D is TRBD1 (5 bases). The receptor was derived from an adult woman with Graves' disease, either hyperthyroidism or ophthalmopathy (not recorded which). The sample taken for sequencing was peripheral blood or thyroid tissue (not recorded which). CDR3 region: CASNWDGPTGSPLHF. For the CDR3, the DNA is TGTGCCAGCAATTGGGACGGACCTACGGGTTCACCCCTCCACTTT.